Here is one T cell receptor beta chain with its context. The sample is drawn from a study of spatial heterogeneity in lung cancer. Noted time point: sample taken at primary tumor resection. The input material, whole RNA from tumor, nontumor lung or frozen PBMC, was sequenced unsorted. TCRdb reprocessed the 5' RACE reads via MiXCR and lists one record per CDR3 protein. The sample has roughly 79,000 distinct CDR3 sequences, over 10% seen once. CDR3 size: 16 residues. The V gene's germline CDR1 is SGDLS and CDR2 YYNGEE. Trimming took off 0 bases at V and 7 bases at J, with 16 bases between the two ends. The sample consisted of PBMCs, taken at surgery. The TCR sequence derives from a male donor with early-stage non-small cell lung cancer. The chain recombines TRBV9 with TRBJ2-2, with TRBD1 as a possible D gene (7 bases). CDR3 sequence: CASSVGGGGRIGELFF. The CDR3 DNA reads TGTGCCAGCAGCGTAGGAGGAGGGGGCAGGATCGGGGAGCTGTTTTTT.